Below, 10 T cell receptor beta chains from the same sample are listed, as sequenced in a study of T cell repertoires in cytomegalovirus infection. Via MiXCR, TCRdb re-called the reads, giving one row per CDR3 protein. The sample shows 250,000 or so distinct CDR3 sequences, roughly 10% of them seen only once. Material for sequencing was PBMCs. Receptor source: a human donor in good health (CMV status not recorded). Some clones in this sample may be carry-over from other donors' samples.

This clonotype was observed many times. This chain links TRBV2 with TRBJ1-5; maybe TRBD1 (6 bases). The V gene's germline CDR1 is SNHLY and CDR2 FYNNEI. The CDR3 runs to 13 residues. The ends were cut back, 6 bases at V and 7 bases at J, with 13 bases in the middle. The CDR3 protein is CASSDRGYQPQHF. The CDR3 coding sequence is TGTGCCAGCAGCGATAGGGGGTACCAGCCCCAGCATTTT.

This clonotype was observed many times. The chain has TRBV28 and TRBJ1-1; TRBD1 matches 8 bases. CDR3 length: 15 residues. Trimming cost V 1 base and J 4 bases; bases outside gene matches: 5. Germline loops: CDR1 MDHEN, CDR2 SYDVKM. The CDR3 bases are TGTGCCAGCAGTTTATTGGACAGGGAGGGCACTGAAGCTTTCTTT. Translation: CASSLLDREGTEAFF.

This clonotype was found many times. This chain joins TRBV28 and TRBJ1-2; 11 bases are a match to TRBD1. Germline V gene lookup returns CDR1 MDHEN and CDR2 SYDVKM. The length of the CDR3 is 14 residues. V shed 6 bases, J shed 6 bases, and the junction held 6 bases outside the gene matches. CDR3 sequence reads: CASRYGTGGNGYTF. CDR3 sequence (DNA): TGTGCCAGCAGATACGGGACAGGGGGAAATGGCTACACCTTC.

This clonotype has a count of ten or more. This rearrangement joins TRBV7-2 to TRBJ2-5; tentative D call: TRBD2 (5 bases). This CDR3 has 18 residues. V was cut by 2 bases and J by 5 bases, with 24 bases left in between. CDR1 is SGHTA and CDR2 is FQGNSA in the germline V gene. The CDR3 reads CASSLIFAETLVRETQYF. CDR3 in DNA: TGTGCCAGCAGCTTAATCTTCGCCGAGACACTAGTGAGGGAGACCCAGTACTTC.

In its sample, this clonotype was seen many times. The CDR3 bases are TGTGCCAGCAGCCTCCAACCGGGACCAGGAGATACGCAGTATTTT. This sequence encodes CASSLQPGPGDTQYF. J is TRBJ2-3 and V is TRBV7-2; D may match TRBD1 or TRBD2 (5 bases each). This CDR3 spans 15 amino acids. V lost 5 bases, J lost 5 bases, and 17 bases lay in between. Germline loops: CDR1 SGHTA, CDR2 FQGNSA.

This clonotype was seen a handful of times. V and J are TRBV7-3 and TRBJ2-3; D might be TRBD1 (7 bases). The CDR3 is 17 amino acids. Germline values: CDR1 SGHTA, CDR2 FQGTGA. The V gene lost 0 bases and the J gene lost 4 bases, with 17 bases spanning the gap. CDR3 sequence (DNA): TGTGCCAGCAGCTTAACGTCACAGGGGTGGAGGGCAGATACGCAGTATTTT. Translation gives CASSLTSQGWRADTQYF.

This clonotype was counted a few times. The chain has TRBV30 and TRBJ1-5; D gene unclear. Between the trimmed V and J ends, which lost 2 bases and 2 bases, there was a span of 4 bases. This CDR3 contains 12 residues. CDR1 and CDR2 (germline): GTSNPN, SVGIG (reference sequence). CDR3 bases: TGTGCCTGGAGTCAGGGCAATCAGCCCCAGCATTTT. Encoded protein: CAWSQGNQPQHF.

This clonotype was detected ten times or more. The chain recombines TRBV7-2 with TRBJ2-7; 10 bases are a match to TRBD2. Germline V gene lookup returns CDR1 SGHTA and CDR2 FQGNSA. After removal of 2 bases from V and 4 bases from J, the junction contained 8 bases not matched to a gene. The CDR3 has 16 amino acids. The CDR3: CASSLTGAGGRYEQYF. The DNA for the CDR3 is TGTGCCAGCAGCTTAACAGGAGCGGGAGGGCGATACGAGCAGTACTTC.

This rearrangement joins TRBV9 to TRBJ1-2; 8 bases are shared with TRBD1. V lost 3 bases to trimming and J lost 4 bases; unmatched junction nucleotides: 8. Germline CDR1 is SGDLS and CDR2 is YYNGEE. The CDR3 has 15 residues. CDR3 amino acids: CASSERQGSVYGYTF. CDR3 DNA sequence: TGTGCCAGCAGCGAGAGACAGGGGAGTGTCTATGGCTACACCTTC. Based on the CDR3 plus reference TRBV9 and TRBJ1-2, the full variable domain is DSGVTQTPKHLITATGQRVTLRCSPRSGDLSVYWYQQSLDQGLQFLIQYYNGEERAKGNILERFSAQQFPDLHSELNLSSLELGDSALYFCASSERQGSVYGYTFGSGTRLTVV.

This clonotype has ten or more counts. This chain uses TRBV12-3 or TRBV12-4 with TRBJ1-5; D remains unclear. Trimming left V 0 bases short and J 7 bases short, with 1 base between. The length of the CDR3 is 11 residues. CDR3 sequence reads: CASSLAQPQHF. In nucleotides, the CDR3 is TGTGCCAGCAGTTTAGCCCAGCCCCAGCATTTT.